Shown below are 23 T cell receptor beta chains from a single sample sequenced in a study of regulatory T cells in long-lasting Graves disease. According to the study, TCR beta libraries were built with iRepertoire HTBI primers and CDR3-region Arm-PCR. TCRdb passed the multiplex PCR reads through MiXCR, listing each CDR3 protein once. The sample holds some 420,000 distinct CDR3 sequences, roughly 22% seen once. The time point: persistent/refractory GD, antithyroid drugs over 5 years with positive TRAb. TCR sequences were obtained from RNA taken from PBMCs. The sample consisted of peripheral blood mononuclear cells (PBMCs), taken when the disease was refractory, from a patient treated with antithyroid drugs. The receptors shown here come from a female donor with Graves disease.

The sample holds a few counts of this clonotype. The V gene is TRBV7-2, the J gene TRBJ2-5; D ambiguous. The CDR3 has 15 residues. V lost 3 bases to trimming and J lost 0 bases, with 11 bases between them. CDR1 is SGHTA and CDR2 is FQGNSA in the germline V gene. DNA for the CDR3: TGTGCCAGCAGCTTCATCCGGGCGGACCAAGAGACCCAGTACTTC. Its protein product is CASSFIRADQETQYF.

This sequence joins TRBV20-1 and TRBJ2-1; D might be TRBD2 (6 bases). Trimming cost V 6 bases and J 10 bases, with 16 bases left between them. The germline V gene encodes CDR1 DFQATT and CDR2 SNEGSKA (reference sequence). This CDR3 region has 12 residues. The CDR3 spells CSAPRRLEEQFF. The CDR3, as DNA: TGCAGTGCCCCACGCCGACTAGAAGAGCAGTTCTTC.

The V gene is TRBV4-1, the J gene TRBJ2-5; 9 bases agree with TRBD2. V shed 1 base, J shed 4 bases, and the junction held 4 bases outside the gene matches. The CDR3 totals 15 residues. Germline CDR1 is MGHRA and CDR2 is YSYEKL. The CDR3 DNA is TGCGCCAGCAGCCAAGGACTAGCGGAAGGAGAGACCCAGTACTTC. It encodes CASSQGLAEGETQYF.

The DNA for the CDR3 is TGCGCCAGCAGCTTGGTTCCCCATCGGGGCAGGGGCACTGAAGCTTTCTTT. As protein: CASSLVPHRGRGTEAFF. The J gene is TRBJ1-1, the V gene TRBV5-1; tentatively, D is TRBD1 (6 bases). The V end was cut by 0 bases, the J end by 4 bases, with 19 bases between. The CDR3 has 17 amino acids. Germline V gene lookup returns CDR1 SGHRS and CDR2 YFSETQ.

The CDR3 nucleotides read TGCGCCAGCAGCCCCGAGGGAAAGGGAAACTATGGCTACACCTTC. Protein product: CASSPEGKGNYGYTF. This chain links TRBV4-1 with TRBJ1-2, with D unclear. The CDR3 length is 15 residues. Germline-derived CDR1 and CDR2 are MGHRA and YSYEKL. Trimming shortened V by 4 bases and J by 2 bases, and 14 bases separated the two germline ends.

The table lists this clonotype with many counts. This chain connects TRBV12-3 or TRBV12-4 to TRBJ1-1; D not resolved. There are 12 residues in the CDR3. V shed 2 bases and J shed 7 bases, with 8 bases lying between them. CDR3 DNA: TGTGCCAGCAGTTTAAGGCAGCATGAAGCTTTCTTT. Translated, it gives CASSLRQHEAFF.

The chain links TRBV30 to TRBJ1-4; D is unresolved. Germline-derived CDR1 and CDR2 are GTSNPN and SVGIG (reference sequence). This CDR3 is 11 amino acids long. This CDR3 reads CAGEGWEKLFF. The CDR3 DNA is TGTGCAGGCGAAGGGTGGGAAAAACTGTTTTTT.

The CDR3 DNA reads TGTGCCAGCAGTTACAACCCGGCGACCAGCAATCAGCCCCAGCATTTT. Its protein is CASSYNPATSNQPQHF. V usage is TRBV6-8 and J usage is TRBJ1-5, with no clear D. There are 16 residues in the CDR3. Germline-derived CDR1 and CDR2 are MNHGY and SAAAGT. Trimming left V 2 bases short and J 1 base short, with 12 bases between.

The chain joins TRBV19 to TRBJ2-2; no firm D call. Trimming took 8 bases from V and 2 from J, leaving 12 bases between them. The CDR3 contains 14 residues. Germline values: CDR1 LNHDA, CDR2 SQIVND (reference sequence). The CDR3 DNA follows: TGTGCCAGTGGAGAACAGATAAACACCGGGGAGCTGTTTTTT. This translates into CASGEQINTGELFF. Variable domain in full (rest from reference TRBV19 and TRBJ2-2): DGGITQSPKYLFRKEGQNVTLSCEQNLNHDAMYWYRQDPGQGLRLIYYSQIVNDFQKGDIAEGYSVSREKKESFPLTVTSAQKNPTAFYLCASGEQINTGELFFGEGSRLTVL.

The V gene is TRBV29-1, the J gene TRBJ1-5; no firm D call. The V gene lost 6 bases and the J gene lost 6 bases, with 9 bases spanning the gap. CDR3 size: 11 residues. From germline, CDR1 is SQVTM and CDR2 ANQGSEA. The CDR3 DNA is TGCAGCGTGACGACGGGTCAGCCCCAGCATTTT. Translated, it gives CSVTTGQPQHF.

CDR3 DNA sequence: TGTGCCTGGAGTTTCGGGACAGGCCGCTCTGGAAACACCATATATTTT. Its protein product is CAWSFGTGRSGNTIYF. The V and J genes are TRBV30 and TRBJ1-3, with 8 bases aligning to TRBD1. Trimming cost V 2 bases and J 0 bases; bases outside gene matches: 6. The CDR3 is 16 amino acids. Germline loops: CDR1 GTSNPN, CDR2 SVGIG (reference sequence).

This clonotype was counted ten times or more. The chain is built from TRBV28 and TRBJ1-2; the D gene is possibly TRBD1 (5 bases). CDR1 MDHEN and CDR2 SYDVKM come from the germline V gene. The CDR3 has 14 residues. Trimming left V 8 bases short and J 4 bases short, with 17 bases between. The CDR3 sequence is CASGTIRVGYGYTF. The DNA for the CDR3 is TGTGCCAGCGGAACCATCAGGGTCGGCTATGGCTACACCTTC.

This clonotype was observed many times. The CDR3 DNA sequence: TGTGCCAGCAGCACACTCGGCAACGAGCAGTACTTC. Amino acids: CASSTLGNEQYF. The chain is built from TRBV6-1 and TRBJ2-7; unclear D gene. Germline V lookup: CDR1 MNHNS, CDR2 SASEGT. The CDR3 has 12 amino acids. The V gene lost 6 bases and the J gene lost 5 bases, with 11 bases spanning the gap.

This clonotype was seen more than once but under ten times. The chain combines TRBV7-9 with TRBJ1-2; D gene ambiguous. The CDR3 runs 15 residues. CDR1 and CDR2 from the germline V gene are SEHNR and FQNEAQ (reference sequence). V was clipped by 0 bases and J by 5 bases, with 13 bases between them. The CDR3 region is CASSLALADIYGYTF. CDR3 nucleotide sequence: TGTGCCAGCAGCTTAGCTCTCGCGGATATATATGGCTACACCTTC.

This clonotype was observed many times. This sequence joins TRBV15 and TRBJ2-7; D may be TRBD1 (6 bases). Trimming removed 4 bases from V and 2 bases from J, with 9 bases in between. Per the germline V gene, CDR1 is LNHNV and CDR2 is YYDKDF (reference sequence). This CDR3 has 13 amino acids. CDR3 amino acids: CATSTGGPYEQYF. CDR3 nucleotides: TGTGCCACCAGCACTGGGGGCCCCTACGAGCAGTACTTC.

This chain uses TRBV7-2 with TRBJ1-1, with 10 bases that match TRBD1. V was clipped by 5 bases and J by 6 bases; unmatched bases: 6. Germline V gene data show CDR1 as SGHTA and CDR2 as FQGNSA. The CDR3 is 14 residues long. DNA of the CDR3: TGTGCCAGCAGCCAGACAGGGGGCGAGGCTGAAGCTTTCTTT. It codes for CASSQTGGEAEAFF.

This clonotype was observed at least ten times. V gene TRBV28 combines with J gene TRBJ1-5; D call uncertain. The CDR3 covers 14 residues. Trimming removed 1 base at V and 1 base at J, with 5 bases between. Germline V gene sequence: CDR1 MDHEN, CDR2 SYDVKM. As DNA, the CDR3 is TGTGCCAGCAGTTTATACGTCAGCAATCAGCCCCAGCATTTT. Protein sequence: CASSLYVSNQPQHF.

In its sample, this clonotype was seen many times. The rearrangement uses TRBV9 and TRBJ1-2; 7 bases are shared with TRBD1. CDR1 is SGDLS, CDR2 YYNGEE, per germline. V lost 5 bases, J lost 0 bases, and 10 bases stayed unmatched. The CDR3 is 16 residues long. The CDR3 region has the DNA TGTGCCAGCAGGCGGACGGGACAGCTAGCTAACTATGGCTACACCTTC. Translation: CASRRTGQLANYGYTF. Combining the CDR3 with reference TRBV9 and TRBJ1-2 gives the whole variable domain DSGVTQTPKHLITATGQRVTLRCSPRSGDLSVYWYQQSLDQGLQFLIQYYNGEERAKGNILERFSAQQFPDLHSELNLSSLELGDSALYFCASRRTGQLANYGYTFGSGTRLTVV.

V is TRBV19 and J is TRBJ2-7; 8 bases match TRBD1. Trimming cost V 5 bases and J 3 bases; bases outside gene matches: 9. The CDR3 loop spans 15 amino acids. Germline V gene lookup returns CDR1 LNHDA and CDR2 SQIVND (reference sequence). Written as DNA, the CDR3 is TGTGCCAGTAGTCCGGGACAGGACCACTTCTACGAGCAGTACTTC. The encoded protein is CASSPGQDHFYEQYF.

This clonotype was observed at least ten times. The CDR3 loop reads CASSLTENTEAFF. CDR3 nucleotides: TGTGCCAGCAGTTTGACAGAGAACACTGAAGCTTTCTTT. V and J are TRBV7-3 and TRBJ1-1; D may be TRBD1 (5 bases). The CDR3 runs 13 residues. Germline CDR1 reads SGHTA; CDR2 reads FQGTGA. The ends were cut back, 6 bases at V and 1 base at J, with 9 bases in the middle. The full variable domain, its missing parts supplied by reference TRBV7-3 and TRBJ1-1, is GAGVSQTPSNKVTEKGKYVELRCDPISGHTALYWYRQSLGQGPEFLIYFQGTGAADDSGLPNDRFFAVRPEGSVSTLKIQRTERGDSAVYLCASSLTENTEAFFGQGTRLTVV.

The CDR3 here is CASSQVAGSGGYNEQFF. The CDR3 DNA is TGTGCCAGCAGCCAAGTTGCGGGTAGCGGGGGGTACAATGAGCAGTTCTTC. The chain carries TRBV3-1 and TRBJ2-1, with 10 bases matching TRBD2. CDR1 and CDR2 (germline): LGHDT, YNNKEL (reference sequence). The V and J ends lost 1 base and 4 bases, in that order; junction bases with no gene match: 7. This CDR3 has 17 residues.

Notes on this clonotype: With a much larger clone just one base away, this may be a read error. This chain joins TRBV12-3 or TRBV12-4 and TRBJ2-2; 8 nucleotides match TRBD1. The CDR3 runs 15 residues. The CDR3 sequence: CASSQGQGLTGELLF. For the CDR3, the DNA is TGTGCCAGCAGTCAAGGACAGGGACTCACCGGGGAGCTGCTTTTT.

Of note for this clonotype: This may be a read error, as it is one base from a much larger clone. The chain recombines TRBV7-9 with TRBJ1-1; D is unclear. The CDR3 length is 13 residues. CDR1 is SEHNR, CDR2 FQNEAQ, per germline (reference sequence). The germline V and J ends were trimmed by 3 bases and 0 bases, with 5 bases remaining between them. The CDR3 DNA sequence: TGTGCCAGCAGCTTCGATCTGAACACTGAAGCTTTCTTT. It codes for CASSFDLNTEAFF. Variable domain in full (rest from reference TRBV7-9 and TRBJ1-1): DTGVSQNPRHKITKRGQNVTFRCDPISEHNRLYWYRQTLGQGPEFLTYFQNEAQLEKSRLLSDRFSAERPKGSFSTLEIQRTEQGDSAMYLCASSFDLNTEAFFGQGTRLTVV.